Included here is one T cell receptor beta chain sequence, with context. This specimen comes from a study of technical replicates of blood from a few donors. Method: immunoSEQ multiplex PCR; TCRdb's copy keeps in-frame clones and lacks some. The table includes over 75,000 clones, approximately 96% detected once. This receptor was taken from a human donor in good health. The specimen sequenced was T cells isolated from PBMCs.

The CDR3 spells CASSQERGGSDTQYF. CDR3 DNA: TGCGCCAGCAGCCAAGAGAGGGGAGGTTCAGATACGCAGTATTTT. This chain links TRBV4-1 with TRBJ2-3; possible D gene TRBD2, 6 bases. Germline values: CDR1 MGHRA, CDR2 YSYEKL. The CDR3 extends over 15 amino acids. Trimming removed 0 bases from V and 4 bases from J, with 11 bases in between.